This T cell receptor beta chain was captured in a study of blood T cell repertoires in COVID-19. Germline lookup yields CDR1 SGHRS and CDR2 YFSETQ. The CDR3 runs 15 residues. This clone appeared once. A junction boundary mismatches the germline segment, possibly from a read error. Here immunoSEQ multiplex PCR was the method, and the copy in TCRdb shows in-frame clones only, minus some. The sample gives around 300,000 clones, roughly 90% of which show up once; 10% to 15% is in the top ten. The chain recombines TRBV5-1 with TRBJ2-3; 9 bases align to TRBD1. The TCR comes from a woman in her 70s with COVID-19, enrolled during active disease. The sample consisted of peripheral blood. The CDR3 reads CASSPPGQGTGTQYF. CDR3 DNA sequence: TGCGCCAGCAGCCCCCCGGGACAGGGTACAGGTACGCAGTATTTT.